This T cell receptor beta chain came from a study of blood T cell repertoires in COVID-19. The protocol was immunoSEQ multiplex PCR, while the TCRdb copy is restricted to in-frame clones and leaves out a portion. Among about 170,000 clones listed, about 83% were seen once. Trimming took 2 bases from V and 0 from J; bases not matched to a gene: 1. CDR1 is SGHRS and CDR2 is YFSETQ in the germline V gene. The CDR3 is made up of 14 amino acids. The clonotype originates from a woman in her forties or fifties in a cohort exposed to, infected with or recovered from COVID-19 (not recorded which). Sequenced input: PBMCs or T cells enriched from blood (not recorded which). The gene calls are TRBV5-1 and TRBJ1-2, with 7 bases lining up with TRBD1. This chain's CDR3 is CASSLQGTNYGYTF. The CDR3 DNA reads TGCGCCAGCAGCTTACAGGGGACTAACTATGGCTACACCTTC.